This entry lists 22 T cell receptor beta chains sequenced from one sample in a study of technical replicates of blood from a few donors. The assay was immunoSEQ multiplex PCR, and TCRdb's table has in-frame clones only and misses some. The sample includes fewer than 75,000 clones, 85% to 90% of them seen just once. Sequencing was performed on PBMCs. These TCRs come from a human donor in good health. Some clones in this sample may be carry-over from other donors' samples.

In nucleotides, the CDR3 is TGCGCCAGCAGCTTGTCACTAGCGGGGGGTCAAGAGACCCAGTACTTC. Amino acid sequence: CASSLSLAGGQETQYF. The J gene is TRBJ2-5, the V gene TRBV5-1, with 12 nucleotides matching TRBD2. The germline CDR1 and CDR2 sequences are SGHRS and YFSETQ. This CDR3 is built from 16 residues. V lost 1 base and J lost 2; bases outside the gene matches: 3. The full variable domain, in which reference TRBV5-1 and TRBJ2-5 provide the parts outside the CDR3, is KAGVTQTPRYLIKTRGQQVTLSCSPISGHRSVSWYQQTPGQGLQFLFEYFSETQRNKGNFPGRFSGRQFSNSRSEMNVSTLELGDSALYLCASSLSLAGGQETQYFGPGTRLLVL.

The V call is TRBV6-6, the J call TRBJ2-5, with TRBD1 matching 7 bases. Losses at the gene ends were 8 bases for V and 2 bases for J; bases not matched to a gene: 8. CDR3 length: 14 amino acids. Germline values: CDR1 MNHNY, CDR2 SVGAGI (reference sequence). The CDR3 nucleotides read TGTGCCAGCCGACAGGGCGAAAGACAAGAGACCCAGTACTTC. It encodes CASRQGERQETQYF.

This clone was detected once. This chain links TRBV30 with TRBJ1-2; 10 bases agree with TRBD1. CDR3 length: 16 amino acids. V was pared by 5 bases and J by 8 bases, with 17 bases of the junction left unmatched. The germline V gene has CDR1 GTSNPN and CDR2 SVGIG (reference sequence). The CDR3 coding sequence is TGTGCCTGGTTCTCTCCGGGACAGGGGTTCCGGGGGGGCTACACCTTC. Translated: CAWFSPGQGFRGGYTF.

This clone was counted a few times. The chain recombines TRBV9 with TRBJ1-1; unclear D gene. Germline lookup yields CDR1 SGDLS and CDR2 YYNGEE. The V end lost 3 bases, the J end lost 11 bases, and 5 bases lay between the germline ends. The CDR3 loop spans 9 amino acids. The CDR3 DNA reads TGTGCCAGCAGCGGGAGGGCTTTCTTT. This sequence encodes CASSGRAFF.

The CDR3 DNA follows: TGTGCCAGCAGCCAAAGGGGTAGCGGTGGAGAGACCCAGTACTTC. The encoded protein is CASSQRGSGGETQYF. The chain uses TRBV7-3 and TRBJ2-5; a possible D gene is TRBD2 (6 bases). CDR1 is SGHTA, CDR2 FQGTGA, per germline. The CDR3 totals 15 residues. Trimming took off 5 bases at V and 4 bases at J, with 17 bases between the two ends.

This chain joins TRBV4-3 and TRBJ2-2; 12 bases match TRBD2. Germline loops: CDR1 LGHNA, CDR2 YSLEER. The CDR3 sequence is 18 residues long. With 1 base clipped from V and 4 bases from J, the junction kept 7 bases outside the gene matches. The CDR3 nucleotides read TGCGCCAGCAGCCAAGGTCTAGCGGGAGGGCGAGGCACCGGGGAGCTGTTTTTT. Its protein product is CASSQGLAGGRGTGELFF.

The chain joins TRBV30 to TRBJ1-1; no clear D. V lost 1 base to trimming and J lost 7 bases, with 13 bases between them. This CDR3 has 13 residues. Germline assignment: CDR1 GTSNPN and CDR2 SVGIG (reference sequence). CDR3 nucleotide sequence: TGTGCCTGGAGTGCTGGGATTGGGAGTGAAGCTTTCTTT. Translating gives CAWSAGIGSEAFF.

The chain employs TRBV7-2 and TRBJ1-2; D gene uncertain. The CDR3 runs to 12 residues. Trimming shortened V by 9 bases and J by 10 bases, and 18 bases separated the two germline ends. CDR1 and CDR2 from the germline V gene are SGHTA and FQGNSA. CDR3 bases: TGTGCCAGTCGGAGCCACTATGATGACTACACCTTC. It translates to CASRSHYDDYTF.

The gene calls are TRBV7-3 and TRBJ2-1, with a possible D match to TRBD1 (5 bases). Trimming stripped 2 bases from V and 5 bases from J, with 7 bases between. The germline V gene encodes CDR1 SGHTA and CDR2 FQGTGA. The CDR3 extends over 13 amino acids. The CDR3: CASSLQGDNEQFF. The CDR3, as DNA: TGTGCCAGCAGCTTACAGGGTGACAATGAGCAGTTCTTC.

This chain connects TRBV7-2 to TRBJ2-7; TRBD2 matches at 12 bases. With 1 base clipped from V and 6 bases from J, the junction kept 4 bases outside the gene matches. There are 15 residues in the CDR3. The V gene's germline CDR1 is SGHTA and CDR2 FQGNSA. The CDR3 sequence: CASSLGPSGRVEQYF. Written as DNA, the CDR3 is TGTGCCAGCAGCTTAGGGCCTAGCGGGAGGGTCGAGCAGTACTTC.

The J gene is TRBJ2-2, the V gene TRBV5-6; D might be TRBD1 (6 bases). The CDR3 runs 18 residues. Looked up from germline, CDR1 is SGHDT and CDR2 is YYEEEE. V was trimmed by 6 bases and J by 0 bases, leaving 21 bases between them. This CDR3 is CASTRVGYGGANTGELFF. The CDR3 nucleotides read TGTGCCAGCACCCGTGTGGGGTATGGGGGCGCGAACACCGGGGAGCTGTTTTTT.

The chain has TRBV7-3 and TRBJ2-5, with 7 bases fitting TRBD2. This CDR3 comprises 15 residues. Germline CDR1 SGHTA, CDR2 FQGTGA. V trimming: 1 base; J trimming: 5 bases; junction bases outside the gene matches: 7. CDR3 coding DNA: TGTGCCAGCAGCTTAAGTGGCGGGGGATTGGAGACCCAGTACTTC. Translation gives CASSLSGGGLETQYF.

The V and J genes are TRBV4-1 and TRBJ1-3; no firm D call. From germline, CDR1 is MGHRA and CDR2 YSYEKL. CDR3 length: 15 amino acids. Trimming shortened V by 1 base and J by 0 bases, and 7 bases separated the two germline ends. CDR3 amino acids: CASSQGQVSGNTIYF. The CDR3, as DNA: TGCGCCAGCAGCCAAGGACAAGTCTCTGGAAACACCATATATTTT.

The V and J genes are TRBV11-3 and TRBJ2-4; 8 nucleotides align to TRBD1. V lost 5 bases, J lost 0 bases, and 3 bases stayed unmatched. The V gene's germline CDR1 is SGHNT and CDR2 YENEEA. The CDR3 is 15 residues long. CDR3 coding DNA: TGTGCCAGCAGCGTAACAGGGGGAGCCAAAAACATTCAGTACTTC. This gives the protein CASSVTGGAKNIQYF.

The chain is built from TRBV7-2 and TRBJ2-1; D is unresolved. From germline, CDR1 is SGHTA and CDR2 FQGNSA. V was shortened by 1 base and J by 4 bases, with 11 bases between the two germline ends. This CDR3 contains 15 residues. Written as DNA, the CDR3 is TGTGCCAGCAGCTTAGGAACGGAGTGGTACAATGAGCAGTTCTTC. As protein: CASSLGTEWYNEQFF. Full variable domain (rest looked up from reference TRBV7-2 and TRBJ2-1): GAGVSQSPSNKVTEKGKDVELRCDPISGHTALYWYRQSLGQGLEFLIYFQGNSAPDKSGLPSDRFSAERTGGSVSTLTIQRTQQEDSAVYLCASSLGTEWYNEQFFGPGTRLTVL.

On this clone itself: The same CDR3 arises from other DNA sequences in this sample as well. This chain connects TRBV9 to TRBJ2-2; no reliable D call. Between the trimmed V and J ends, which lost 0 bases and 6 bases, there was a span of 3 bases. The V gene's germline CDR1 is SGDLS and CDR2 YYNGEE. The CDR3 covers 12 residues. CDR3 loop: CASSVAAGELFF. The CDR3 DNA sequence: TGTGCCAGCAGCGTAGCGGCCGGGGAGCTGTTTTTT. The full variable domain, in which reference TRBV9 and TRBJ2-2 provide the parts outside the CDR3, is DSGVTQTPKHLITATGQRVTLRCSPRSGDLSVYWYQQSLDQGLQFLIQYYNGEERAKGNILERFSAQQFPDLHSELNLSSLELGDSALYFCASSVAAGELFFGEGSRLTVL.

J is TRBJ1-1 and V is TRBV7-6; TRBD1 agrees at 11 bases. CDR1 and CDR2 (germline): SGHVS, FNYEAQ. With V trimmed by 4 bases and J by 7 bases, 2 bases remained unmatched. The CDR3 totals 13 residues. The CDR3 region is CASSWTGGHEAFF. For the CDR3, the DNA is TGTGCCAGCAGCTGGACAGGGGGCCATGAAGCTTTCTTT.

The count of this clone is one. Written as DNA, the CDR3 is TGTGCCAGCAGCTTGGAGGGACTATACGAGCAGTACTTC. Its protein product is CASSLEGLYEQYF. The chain is built from TRBV5-4 and TRBJ2-7, with 7 bases that match TRBD2. The V gene's germline CDR1 is SGHNT and CDR2 YYREEE (reference sequence). V shed 0 bases, J shed 4 bases, and the junction held 1 base outside the gene matches. This CDR3 comprises 13 residues.

This chain links TRBV11-2 with TRBJ1-2; possible D gene TRBD1, 5 bases. The V gene's germline CDR1 is SGHAT and CDR2 FQNNGV. Trimming cost V 5 bases and J 8 bases, with 15 bases left between them. This CDR3 has 13 amino acids. Here the CDR3 DNA reads TGTGCCAGCAGCCGAAACCAGGGATGGGGCTACACCTTC. This translates into CASSRNQGWGYTF.

This clone occurred a few times. The chain employs TRBV27 and TRBJ1-1; TRBD1 matches at 7 bases. J lost 7 bases, V lost 3 bases, and 14 bases had no gene match. The CDR3 is 16 amino acids. Germline-derived CDR1 and CDR2 are MNHEY and SMNVEV (reference sequence). CDR3 coding DNA: TGTGCCAGCAGTTTGACAGGGTCCTTAGTTTACAATGAAGCTTTCTTT. Protein: CASSLTGSLVYNEAFF.

V is TRBV18 and J is TRBJ2-2; 7 bases align to TRBD1. The germline gives CDR1 KGHSH, CDR2 LQKENI. V shed 2 bases, J shed 6 bases, and the junction held 6 bases outside the gene matches. This CDR3 comprises 15 residues. CDR3 nucleotides: TGTGCCAGCTCACCAGCCCCAGGGGGTTCCGGGGAGCTGTTTTTT. As protein: CASSPAPGGSGELFF.

V usage is TRBV5-6 and J usage is TRBJ2-1; D uncertain. V dropped 5 bases and J dropped 4 bases, with 16 bases sitting between them. This CDR3 comprises 15 residues. The germline CDR1 and CDR2 sequences are SGHDT and YYEEEE. The CDR3 DNA sequence: TGTGCCAGCAGTTTCCTTTCTTTGGCTTACAATGAGCAGTTCTTC. This translates into CASSFLSLAYNEQFF.